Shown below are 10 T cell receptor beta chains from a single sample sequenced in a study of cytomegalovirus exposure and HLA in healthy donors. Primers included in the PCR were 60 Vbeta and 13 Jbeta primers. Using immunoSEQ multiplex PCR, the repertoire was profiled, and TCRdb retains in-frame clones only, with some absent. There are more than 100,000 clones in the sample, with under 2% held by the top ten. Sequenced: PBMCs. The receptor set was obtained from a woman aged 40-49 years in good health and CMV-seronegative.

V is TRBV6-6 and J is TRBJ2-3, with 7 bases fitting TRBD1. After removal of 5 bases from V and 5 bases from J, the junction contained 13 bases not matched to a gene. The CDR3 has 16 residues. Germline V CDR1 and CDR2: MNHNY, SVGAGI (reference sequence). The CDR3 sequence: CASSATGTAKGDTQYF. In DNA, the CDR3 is TGTGCCAGCAGTGCTACCGGGACAGCCAAGGGAGATACGCAGTATTTT.

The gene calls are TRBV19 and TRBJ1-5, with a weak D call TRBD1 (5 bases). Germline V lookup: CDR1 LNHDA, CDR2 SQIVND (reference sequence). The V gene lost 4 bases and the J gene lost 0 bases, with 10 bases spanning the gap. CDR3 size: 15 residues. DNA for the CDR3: TGTGCCAGTAGTAAAACAGGCACTAGCAATCAGCCCCAGCATTTT. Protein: CASSKTGTSNQPQHF.

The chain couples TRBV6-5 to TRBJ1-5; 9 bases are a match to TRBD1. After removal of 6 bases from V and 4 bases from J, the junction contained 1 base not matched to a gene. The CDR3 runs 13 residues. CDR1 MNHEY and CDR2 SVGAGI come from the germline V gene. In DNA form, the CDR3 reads TGTGCCAGCAGGGGACAGGGTAATCAGCCCCAGCATTTT. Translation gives CASRGQGNQPQHF.

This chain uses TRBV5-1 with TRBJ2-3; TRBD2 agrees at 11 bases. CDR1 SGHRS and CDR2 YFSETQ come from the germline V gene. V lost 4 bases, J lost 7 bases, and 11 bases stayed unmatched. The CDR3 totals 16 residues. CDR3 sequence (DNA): TGCGCCAGCAGCATGACTAGCGGGGCCGTTCATAATACGCAGTATTTT. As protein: CASSMTSGAVHNTQYF.

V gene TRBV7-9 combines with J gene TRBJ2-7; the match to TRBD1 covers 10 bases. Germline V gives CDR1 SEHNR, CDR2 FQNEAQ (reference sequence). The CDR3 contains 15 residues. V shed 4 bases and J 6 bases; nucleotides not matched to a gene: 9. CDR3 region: CASSSPRDRGREQYF. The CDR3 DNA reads TGTGCCAGCAGCTCCCCGCGGGACAGGGGTCGCGAGCAGTACTTC.

CDR3 region: CASSRASSSYEQYV. CDR3 DNA sequence: TGTGCCAGCAGCCGAGCGTCGAGCTCCTACGAGCAGTACGTC. The gene calls are TRBV7-8 and TRBJ2-7; no firm D call. Trimming stripped 5 bases from V and 0 bases from J, with 11 bases between. CDR3 length equals 14 residues. Germline CDR1 SGHVS, CDR2 FQNEAQ.

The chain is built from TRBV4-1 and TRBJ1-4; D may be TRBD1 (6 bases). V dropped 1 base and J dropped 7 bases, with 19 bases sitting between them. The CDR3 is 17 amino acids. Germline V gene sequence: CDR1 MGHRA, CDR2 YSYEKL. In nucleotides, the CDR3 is TGCGCCAGCAGCCAAGTTTCCCGACAGGTTCGGATTGAAAAACTGTTTTTT. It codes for CASSQVSRQVRIEKLFF.

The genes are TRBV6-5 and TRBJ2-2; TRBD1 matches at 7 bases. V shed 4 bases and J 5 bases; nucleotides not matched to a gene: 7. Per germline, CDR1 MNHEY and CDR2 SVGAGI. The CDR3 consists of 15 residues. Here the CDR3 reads CASSSGQRITGELFF. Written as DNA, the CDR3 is TGTGCCAGCAGTTCGGGACAGCGAATAACCGGGGAGCTGTTTTTT.

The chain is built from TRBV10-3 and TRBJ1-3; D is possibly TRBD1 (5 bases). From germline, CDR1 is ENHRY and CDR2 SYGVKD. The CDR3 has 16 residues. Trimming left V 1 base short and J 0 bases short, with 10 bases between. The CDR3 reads CAISELQANSGNTIYF. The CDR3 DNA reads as TGTGCCATCAGTGAGTTACAGGCTAACTCTGGAAACACCATATATTTT.

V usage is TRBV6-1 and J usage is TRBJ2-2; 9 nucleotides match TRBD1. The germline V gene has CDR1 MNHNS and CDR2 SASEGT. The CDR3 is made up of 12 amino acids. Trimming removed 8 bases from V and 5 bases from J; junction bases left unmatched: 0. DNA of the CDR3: TGTGCCAGCGACAGGGGGACCGGGGAGCTGTTTTTT. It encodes CASDRGTGELFF.